The T cell receptor (beta chain) under discussion was sequenced for a study of metastatic and nonmetastatic thyroid tumors. The wider study: It was across blood and tumor or nodule tissue from malignant and benign thyroid patients that repertoires were compared. General study results and limits: Malignant thyroid tumors reportedly exceeded benign nodules significantly in TCR beta diversity, with the difference appearing in blood and tumor.

All patients were treatment-naive before thyroid surgery. From the PCR reads, TCRdb re-called clones with MiXCR. The table has about 32,000 clones, just under 25% seen once; the top ten hold 9.2%. This clone was counted at least ten times. The antigen remains unidentified. This CDR3 is 15 amino acids long. Germline CDR1 and CDR2: MNHNS and SASEGT. Trimming cost V 7 bases and J 1 base; bases outside gene matches: 7. The sample consisted of blood. The sequence came from a female donor with papillary thyroid cancer or a benign thyroid nodule (not recorded which). Some clones in this sample may be carry-over from other donors' samples. This chain joins TRBV6-1 and TRBJ2-3, with 8 bases aligning to TRBD2. The CDR3 sequence: CASIDPTSGTDTQYF. CDR3 in DNA: TGTGCCAGCATCGACCCGACTAGCGGCACAGATACGCAGTATTTT.